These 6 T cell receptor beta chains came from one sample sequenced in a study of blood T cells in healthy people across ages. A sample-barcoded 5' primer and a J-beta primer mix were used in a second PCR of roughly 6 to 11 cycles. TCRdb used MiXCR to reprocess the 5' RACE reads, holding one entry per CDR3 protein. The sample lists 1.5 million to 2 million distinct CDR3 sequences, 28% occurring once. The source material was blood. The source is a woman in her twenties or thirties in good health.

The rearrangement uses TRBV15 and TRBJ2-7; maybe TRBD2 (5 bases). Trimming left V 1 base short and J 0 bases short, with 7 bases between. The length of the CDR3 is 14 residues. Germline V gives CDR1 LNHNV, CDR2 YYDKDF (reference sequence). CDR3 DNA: TGTGCCACCAGCAGAGGTAGCGACTCCTACGAGCAGTACTTC. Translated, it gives CATSRGSDSYEQYF.

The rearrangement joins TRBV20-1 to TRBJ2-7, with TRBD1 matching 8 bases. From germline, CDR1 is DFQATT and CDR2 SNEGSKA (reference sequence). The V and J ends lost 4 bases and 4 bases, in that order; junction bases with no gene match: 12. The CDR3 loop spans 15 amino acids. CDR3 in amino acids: CSATPRTGSRYEQYF. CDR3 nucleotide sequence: TGCAGTGCTACCCCTAGGACAGGGTCTAGGTACGAGCAGTACTTC.

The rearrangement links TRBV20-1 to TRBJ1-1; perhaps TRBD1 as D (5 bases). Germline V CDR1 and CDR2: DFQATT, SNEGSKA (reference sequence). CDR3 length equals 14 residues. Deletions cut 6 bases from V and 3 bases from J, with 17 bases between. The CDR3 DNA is TGCAGTGCAACGGATTTTAAGGGGCACACTGAAGCTTTCTTT. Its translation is CSATDFKGHTEAFF.

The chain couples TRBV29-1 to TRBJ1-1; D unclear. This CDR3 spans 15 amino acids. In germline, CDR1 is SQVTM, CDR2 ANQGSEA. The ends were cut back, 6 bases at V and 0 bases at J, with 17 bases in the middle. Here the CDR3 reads CSVPTGYTMNTEAFF. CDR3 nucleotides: TGCAGCGTCCCGACGGGTTATACAATGAACACTGAAGCTTTCTTT.

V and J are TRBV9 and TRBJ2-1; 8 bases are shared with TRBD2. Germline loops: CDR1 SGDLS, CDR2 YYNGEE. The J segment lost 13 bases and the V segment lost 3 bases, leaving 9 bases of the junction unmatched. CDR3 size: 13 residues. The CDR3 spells CASSGDPGGPQFF. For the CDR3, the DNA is TGTGCCAGCAGCGGAGACCCGGGGGGGCCTCAGTTCTTC.

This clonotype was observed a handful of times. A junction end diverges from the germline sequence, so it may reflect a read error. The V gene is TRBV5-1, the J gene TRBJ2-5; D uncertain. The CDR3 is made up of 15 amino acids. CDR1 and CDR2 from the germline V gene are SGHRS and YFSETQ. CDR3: CASSLAGRKQETQYF. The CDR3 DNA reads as TGCGCCAGCAGCTTGGCCGGACGGAAGCAAGAGACTCAGTACTTC.